These 31 T cell receptor beta chains were all obtained from the same sample, sequenced in a study of blood T cell repertoires in COVID-19. Clones were sequenced by immunoSEQ multiplex PCR, and TCRdb holds only the in-frame ones, with some missing. The table shows some 500,000 clones, with about 89% occurring only once. Specimen: peripheral blood. These receptors originate from a woman aged 45-59 years with COVID-19, enrolled during active disease.

This chain uses TRBV24-1 with TRBJ2-1; 7 bases are a match to TRBD1. Germline loops: CDR1 KGHDR, CDR2 SFDVKD. With 1 base clipped from V and 7 bases from J, the junction kept 12 bases outside the gene matches. The CDR3 has 17 residues. In DNA, the CDR3 is TGTGCCACCAGTGATTTTGCTGGGCCAGGGGGAACGAATGAGCAGTTCTTC. Translated: CATSDFAGPGGTNEQFF.

The J gene is TRBJ1-5, the V gene TRBV4-1, with D maybe TRBD1 (5 bases). The CDR3 sequence is 15 residues long. Germline V lookup: CDR1 MGHRA, CDR2 YSYEKL. With 5 bases removed from V and 0 bases from J, the gap between germline ends came to 11 bases. This CDR3 is CASSTRQNSNQPQHF. The CDR3 DNA follows: TGCGCCAGCAGCACCCGACAGAATAGCAATCAGCCCCAGCATTTT.

The rearrangement uses TRBV5-1 and TRBJ1-6, with 9 bases identical to TRBD1. Germline V lookup: CDR1 SGHRS, CDR2 YFSETQ. This CDR3 region has 16 residues. The V gene end was trimmed by 5 bases and the J gene end by 11 bases; junction bases not matched to a gene: 14. CDR3: CASSLNTGGAGAPLHF. CDR3 DNA: TGCGCCAGCAGTCTCAATACAGGGGGCGCGGGGGCACCCCTCCACTTT. Based on the CDR3 plus reference TRBV5-1 and TRBJ1-6, the full variable domain is KAGVTQTPRYLIKTRGQQVTLSCSPISGHRSVSWYQQTPGQGLQFLFEYFSETQRNKGNFPGRFSGRQFSNSRSEMNVSTLELGDSALYLCASSLNTGGAGAPLHFGNGTRLTVT.

The V and J genes are TRBV3-1 (or the pseudogene TRBV3-2) and TRBJ2-3; D is ambiguous. Germline CDR1 reads LGHDT; CDR2 reads YNNKEL (reference sequence). The germline V and J ends were trimmed by 2 bases and 4 bases, with 4 bases remaining between them. CDR3 length: 12 residues. CDR3 in DNA: TGTGCCAGCAGCCAAACAGCAGATACGCAGTATTTT. It translates to CASSQTADTQYF.

The rearrangement uses TRBV6-5 and TRBJ1-1; D is unclear. This CDR3 has 16 residues. Trimming left V 1 base short and J 1 base short, with 13 bases between. Germline lookup yields CDR1 MNHEY and CDR2 SVGAGI. The CDR3 sequence is CASSYLGEPRNTEAFF. The CDR3 bases are TGTGCCAGCAGTTACTTAGGAGAGCCTAGGAACACTGAAGCTTTCTTT.

The chain has TRBV6-6 and TRBJ2-1, with 9 positions matching TRBD1. Germline V lookup: CDR1 MNHNY, CDR2 SVGAGI (reference sequence). Unmatched junction bases numbered 2, after V lost 4 bases and J lost 4 bases. The CDR3 length is 14 residues. The CDR3 is CASSSGTGYNEQFF. The CDR3 DNA follows: TGTGCCAGCAGTTCCGGGACAGGGTACAATGAGCAGTTCTTC.

The chain couples TRBV5-1 to TRBJ2-7; 9 bases fit TRBD1. Trimming took 0 bases from V and 5 from J; bases not matched to a gene: 6. In germline, CDR1 is SGHRS, CDR2 YFSETQ. There are 15 residues in the CDR3. In DNA, the CDR3 is TGCGCCAGCAGCTTGGCTGGGGACAGGGTCAACGAGCAGTACTTC. Its protein product is CASSLAGDRVNEQYF. Variable domain in full (rest from reference TRBV5-1 and TRBJ2-7): KAGVTQTPRYLIKTRGQQVTLSCSPISGHRSVSWYQQTPGQGLQFLFEYFSETQRNKGNFPGRFSGRQFSNSRSEMNVSTLELGDSALYLCASSLAGDRVNEQYFGPGTRLTVT.

This chain connects TRBV15 to TRBJ1-2, with 11 bases aligning to TRBD1. The CDR3 totals 15 residues. Germline V lookup: CDR1 LNHNV, CDR2 YYDKDF (reference sequence). V lost 5 bases to trimming and J lost 7 bases; unmatched junction nucleotides: 9. The CDR3 region has the DNA TGTGCCACCAGCCTACTCGGACAGGGGGCTGGTGGCTACACCTTC. Translation: CATSLLGQGAGGYTF.

V usage is TRBV27 and J usage is TRBJ2-2; D may be TRBD2 (6 bases). Trimming removed 5 bases at V and 4 bases at J, with 11 bases between. This CDR3 is built from 14 residues. Germline V gives CDR1 MNHEY, CDR2 SMNVEV (reference sequence). CDR3 sequence (DNA): TGTGCCAGCAGTCCGGGACTTATCACCGGGGAGCTGTTTTTT. This translates into CASSPGLITGELFF.

The gene calls are TRBV7-8 and TRBJ1-1, with D possibly TRBD1 on 5 matching bases. Germline CDR1 SGHVS, CDR2 FQNEAQ. V was pared by 4 bases and J by 9 bases, with 12 bases between. This CDR3 is built from 12 residues. CDR3 protein: CASSWPGLQAFF. The CDR3 DNA reads as TGTGCCAGCAGCTGGCCGGGACTCCAAGCTTTCTTT.

The chain employs TRBV6-5 and TRBJ1-5; 10 positions match TRBD1. Trimming took 5 bases from V and 5 from J; bases not matched to a gene: 3. The CDR3 runs 14 residues. Germline values: CDR1 MNHEY, CDR2 SVGAGI. Written as DNA, the CDR3 is TGTGCCAGCAGTCGCGGGACAGGGGATCAGCCCCAGCATTTT. Translated: CASSRGTGDQPQHF.

The chain couples TRBV2 to TRBJ1-3; D not resolved. CDR1 and CDR2 from the germline V gene are SNHLY and FYNNEI. This CDR3 is built from 15 residues. V lost 2 bases to trimming and J lost 0 bases, with 8 bases between them. As DNA, the CDR3 is TGTGCCAGCAGTGAATGGCTTCGCTCTGGAAACACCATATATTTT. Protein product: CASSEWLRSGNTIYF.

A single count supports this clone. V and J are TRBV4-1 and TRBJ2-3; tentatively, D is TRBD2 (6 bases). This CDR3 is 17 amino acids long. Trimming left V 0 bases short and J 0 bases short, with 13 bases between. CDR1 and CDR2 from the germline V gene are MGHRA and YSYEKL. CDR3 sequence reads: CASSQDRRGLSTDTQYF. CDR3 coding DNA: TGCGCCAGCAGCCAAGATCGTAGGGGACTTAGCACAGATACGCAGTATTTT.

This clone was recorded once. The V gene is TRBV7-6, the J gene TRBJ2-2; D might be TRBD1 (6 bases). From germline, CDR1 is SGHVS and CDR2 FNYEAQ. CDR3 length: 15 residues. The ends were cut back, 1 base at V and 6 bases at J, with 12 bases in the middle. In DNA, the CDR3 is TGTGCCAGCAGCTTAGTAGGGGGTTTCGCCGGGGAGCTGTTTTTT. Its translation: CASSLVGGFAGELFF.

The V and J genes are TRBV11-2 and TRBJ2-1, with D possibly being TRBD1 (5 bases). CDR3 length: 17 residues. The germline V gene has CDR1 SGHAT and CDR2 FQNNGV. V was pared by 4 bases and J by 0 bases, with 16 bases between. The DNA for the CDR3 is TGTGCCAGCAGCTCCGAGATGGGGCGCAGCTCCTACAATGAGCAGTTCTTC. This codes for CASSSEMGRSSYNEQFF.

The genes are TRBV7-2 and TRBJ1-4; tentative D call: TRBD1 (6 bases). Trimming left V 1 base short and J 0 bases short, with 9 bases between. The CDR3 totals 16 residues. The germline CDR1 and CDR2 sequences are SGHTA and FQGNSA. The CDR3: CASSLGGGPTNEKLFF. CDR3 nucleotides: TGTGCCAGCAGCTTAGGAGGGGGTCCAACTAATGAAAAACTGTTTTTT.

The V gene is TRBV2, the J gene TRBJ1-4; maybe TRBD1 (5 bases). V shed 4 bases and J shed 8 bases, with 8 bases lying between them. Per the germline V gene, CDR1 is SNHLY and CDR2 is FYNNEI. CDR3 size: 12 residues. CDR3 sequence (DNA): TGTGCCAGCAGTGGCAGACAGGAAAAACTGTTTTTT. The encoded protein is CASSGRQEKLFF.

The CDR3 spells CATSDRPGARDTGELFF. CDR3 DNA: TGTGCCACCAGTGATCGCCCAGGGGCAAGAGACACCGGGGAGCTGTTTTTT. This chain links TRBV24-1 with TRBJ2-2; possibly TRBD1 for D (6 bases). The CDR3 sequence is 17 residues long. Trimming pared 3 bases from V and 3 bases from J, leaving 16 bases between. Looked up from germline, CDR1 is KGHDR and CDR2 is SFDVKD.

The chain joins TRBV30 to TRBJ2-6, with D tentatively TRBD2 (6 bases). V was cut by 4 bases and J by 7 bases, with 11 bases left in between. From germline, CDR1 is GTSNPN and CDR2 SVGIG (reference sequence). The CDR3 spans 13 residues. CDR3 DNA: TGTGCCTGGACGCGGGGTACAGCCAACGTCCTGACTTTC. It encodes CAWTRGTANVLTF. Supplemented by reference TRBV30 and TRBJ2-6, the full variable domain reads SQTIHQWPATLVQPVGSPLSLECTVEGTSNPNLYWYRQAAGRGLQLLFYSVGIGQISSEVPQNLSASRPQDRQFILSSKKLLLSDSGFYLCAWTRGTANVLTFGAGSRLTVL.

This clone was detected only a few times. This chain connects TRBV7-9 to TRBJ1-1, with D possibly being TRBD1 (5 bases). Germline V gene lookup returns CDR1 SEHNR and CDR2 FQNEAQ (reference sequence). Trimming removed 7 bases at V and 1 base at J, with 7 bases between. The CDR3 runs 12 residues. In DNA form, the CDR3 reads TGTGCCAGCACCGACAGGAACACTGAAGCTTTCTTT. Amino acids: CASTDRNTEAFF.

The chain is built from TRBV19 and TRBJ1-5, with TRBD1 as a possible D gene (6 bases). In germline, CDR1 is LNHDA, CDR2 SQIVND (reference sequence). The CDR3 spans 16 residues. V was cut by 9 bases and J by 0 bases, with 18 bases left in between. The CDR3 loop is CASAQGSGYSNQPQHF. Here the CDR3 DNA reads TGTGCCAGCGCCCAGGGGAGTGGATATAGCAATCAGCCCCAGCATTTT.

The chain employs TRBV5-5 and TRBJ1-2; D remains ambiguous. V was shortened by 5 bases and J by 2 bases, with 7 bases between the two germline ends. This CDR3 is built from 12 residues. Germline assignment: CDR1 SGHKS and CDR2 YYEKEE (reference sequence). This CDR3 is CASRKENYGYTF. CDR3 bases: TGTGCCAGCAGAAAGGAGAACTATGGCTACACCTTC.

This clone has a single count. The rearrangement uses TRBV5-5 and TRBJ2-2; TRBD1 is a possible D gene (5 bases). Germline CDR1 SGHKS, CDR2 YYEKEE (reference sequence). V was clipped by 2 bases and J by 0 bases, with 17 bases between them. The CDR3 spans 18 residues. This chain's CDR3 is CASSFFPRQGSNTGELFF. DNA of the CDR3: TGTGCCAGCAGCTTCTTTCCCAGGCAGGGCTCGAACACCGGGGAGCTGTTTTTT.

The J gene is TRBJ1-1, the V gene TRBV10-2; 7 bases match TRBD1. Looked up from germline, CDR1 is WSHSY and CDR2 is SAAADI. Trimming at V came to 6 bases and at J to 5 bases, leaving 6 bases not matched to a gene. The CDR3 is made up of 13 amino acids. CDR3 sequence reads: CASSFNRGTEAFF. CDR3 sequence (DNA): TGCGCCAGCAGCTTTAACAGGGGAACTGAAGCTTTCTTT.

The chain carries TRBV21-1 and TRBJ1-2; TRBD1, the table's D call, lacks a check against the DNA. TRBV21-1 represents a pseudogene. This CDR3 is 17 amino acids long. CDR3 coding DNA: TGTGCCAGCAGCAAAGATGGGGAGGGGACAGGGAGGGCTGGCTACACCTTC. Protein product: CASSKDGEGTGRAGYTF.

V and J are TRBV9 and TRBJ1-2; 9 bases agree with TRBD1. This CDR3 has 13 residues. Losses at the gene ends were 3 bases for V and 7 bases for J; bases not matched to a gene: 4. Germline V gene sequence: CDR1 SGDLS, CDR2 YYNGEE. This CDR3 is CASSADRGFGYTF. CDR3 nucleotide sequence: TGTGCCAGCAGCGCGGACAGGGGATTTGGCTACACCTTC. The full variable domain, rest sourced from reference TRBV9 and TRBJ1-2, is DSGVTQTPKHLITATGQRVTLRCSPRSGDLSVYWYQQSLDQGLQFLIQYYNGEERAKGNILERFSAQQFPDLHSELNLSSLELGDSALYFCASSADRGFGYTFGSGTRLTVV.

The rearrangement joins TRBV6-4 to TRBJ2-2, with 9 nucleotides matching TRBD1. The germline gives CDR1 MRHNA, CDR2 SNTAGT. V was clipped by 3 bases and J by 3 bases; unmatched bases: 2. The CDR3 length is 15 residues. This CDR3 is CASSEGTGHTGELFF. The CDR3 coding sequence is TGTGCCAGCAGTGAGGGGACAGGGCACACCGGGGAGCTGTTTTTT.

The chain couples TRBV11-2 to TRBJ1-1, with 11 bases matching TRBD1. Trimming at V came to 5 bases and at J to 0 bases, leaving 5 bases not matched to a gene. Germline values: CDR1 SGHAT, CDR2 FQNNGV. The CDR3 is made up of 16 amino acids. As DNA, the CDR3 is TGTGCCAGCAGCCCCCGGGACAGGGGGATGAACACTGAAGCTTTCTTT. Translated, it gives CASSPRDRGMNTEAFF.

V usage is TRBV6-6 and J usage is TRBJ1-1; D possibly corresponds to TRBD1 (6 bases). This CDR3 has 13 amino acids. Looked up from germline, CDR1 is MNHNY and CDR2 is SVGAGI (reference sequence). The V end lost 6 bases, the J end lost 7 bases, and 15 bases lay between the germline ends. In nucleotides, the CDR3 is TGTGCCAGCAGATCGGGCCAGGGGCTTGAAGCTTTCTTT. Amino acids: CASRSGQGLEAFF.

The chain combines TRBV11-2 with TRBJ1-2; unclear D gene. V dropped 4 bases and J dropped 7 bases, with 13 bases sitting between them. Germline V gene data show CDR1 as SGHAT and CDR2 as FQNNGV. The CDR3 loop spans 13 amino acids. The CDR3 region is CASSSHRGSGYTF. For the CDR3, the DNA is TGTGCCAGCAGCTCCCACCGGGGAAGTGGCTACACCTTC.

The rearrangement joins TRBV6-6 to TRBJ1-5; D gene unclear. CDR3 length: 15 amino acids. Germline CDR1 MNHNY, CDR2 SVGAGI (reference sequence). V dropped 6 bases and J dropped 0 bases, with 12 bases sitting between them. The CDR3 loop is CASRASGSSNQPQHF. CDR3 sequence (DNA): TGTGCCAGCAGAGCCTCGGGGAGTAGCAATCAGCCCCAGCATTTT.